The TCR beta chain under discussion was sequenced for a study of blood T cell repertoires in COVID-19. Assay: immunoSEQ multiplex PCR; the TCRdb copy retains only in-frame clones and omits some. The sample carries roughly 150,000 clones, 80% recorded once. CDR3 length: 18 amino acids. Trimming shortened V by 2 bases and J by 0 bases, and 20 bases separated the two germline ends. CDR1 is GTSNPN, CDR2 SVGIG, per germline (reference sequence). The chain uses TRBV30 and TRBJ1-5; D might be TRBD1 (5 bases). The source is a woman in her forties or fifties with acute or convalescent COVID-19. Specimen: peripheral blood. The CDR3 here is CAWSTQRSGADSNQPQHF. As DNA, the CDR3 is TGTGCCTGGAGTACCCAACGCTCTGGGGCAGATAGCAATCAGCCCCAGCATTTT.